The rows below give T cell receptor beta chains drawn from one sample of a study of cytomegalovirus exposure and HLA in healthy donors. Repertoires were generated with immunoSEQ multiplex PCR, while TCRdb's copy carries only in-frame clones and drops some. This sample yields around 100,000 clones, of which over 60% are seen a single time; around 5% belongs to the top ten. Specimen: PBMCs. The origin of the receptors is a man younger than 40 in good health and CMV-seropositive. Each CDR3 is given with its conserved first and last residue. The order of the fields is J gene, D gene, V gene, clone size, CDR3 protein, CDR3 DNA. The D gene is left open where the match is weak. Rows may omit the clone size; those that give it use once, few, many or a size class.

TRBJ2-3 TRBD1 TRBV29-1 . CSAGPDRGTDTQYF TGCAGCGCCGGTCCGGACAGGGGCACAGATACGCAGTATTTT
TRBJ2-1 . TRBV10-3 . CAISEGQGGQFF TGTGCCATCAGTGAGGGTCAGGGCGGGCAGTTCTTC
TRBJ1-6 . TRBV6-5 . CASSYGQEGEALHF TGTGCCAGCAGTTACGGTCAGGAGGGTGAGGCCCTCCACTTT
TRBJ1-5 TRBD1 TRBV6-7 . CASSFRTGEISNQPQHF TGTGCCAGCAGTTTCCGGACAGGGGAGATCAGCAATCAGCCCCAGCATTTT
TRBJ2-2 TRBD1 TRBV4-3 . CASSPSPTGGAGGELFF TGCGCCAGCAGCCCGTCACCGACAGGGGGCGCCGGCGGGGAGCTGTTTTTT
TRBJ2-1 . TRBV4-3 . CASSQEDTLSYNEQFF TGCGCCAGCAGCCAAGAGGACACGTTAAGCTACAATGAGCAGTTCTTC
TRBJ2-6 . TRBV7-2 . CASQAASGANVLTF TGTGCCAGCCAGGCCGCTTCGGGGGCCAACGTCCTGACTTTC
TRBJ1-2 . TRBV6-1 . CASSGPGHGSCGYTF TGTGCCAGCAGTGGCCCGGGACACGGGTCCTGTGGCTACACCTTC
TRBJ1-6 . TRBV6-5 . CASSRQNSPLHF TGTGCCAGCAGCAGACAGAATTCACCCCTCCACTTT
TRBJ2-7 TRBD1 TRBV5-1 . CASSPASGTETYEQYF TGCGCCAGCAGCCCCGCTTCGGGGACAGAGACCTACGAGCAGTACTTC
TRBJ1-3 . TRBV5-4 . CASSRTGGNTIYF TGTGCCAGCAGCCGGACTGGGGGAAACACCATATATTTT
TRBJ2-3 TRBD2 TRBV6-1 once CASSVTSGGLDTQYF TGTGCCAGCAGTGTTACTAGCGGGGGGCTGGATACGCAGTATTTT
TRBJ1-6 TRBD1 TRBV7-9 . CASSSDRRNSPLHF TGTGCCAGCAGCTCGGACAGGCGGAATTCACCCCTCCACTTT
TRBJ1-6 . TRBV11-2 . CASSPVGRASPLHF TGTGCCAGCAGCCCAGTCGGGCGGGCTTCACCCCTCCACTTT
TRBJ2-3 TRBD2 TRBV5-1 . CASSFSGGARDTQYF TGCGCCAGCAGCTTTAGCGGGGGGGCTAGAGATACGCAGTATTTT
TRBJ2-7 . TRBV29-1 . CSVAGTVSSYEQYF TGCAGCGTTGCGGGGACTGTCAGCTCCTACGAGCAGTACTTC
TRBJ2-1 . TRBV7-3 . CASSPGTQLGNEQFF TGTGCCAGCAGCCCGGGGACACAACTAGGCAATGAGCAGTTCTTC
TRBJ2-1 . TRBV9 . CASSVEGTTNQFF TGTGCCAGCAGCGTAGAGGGGACAACTAATCAGTTCTTC
TRBJ1-1 . TRBV7-9 . CASSLPRQGKLNTEAFF TGTGCCAGCAGCTTACCTCGGCAGGGTAAATTGAACACTGAAGCTTTCTTT